This TCR beta chain is drawn from a study of cytomegalovirus exposure and HLA in healthy donors. Across the whole study: T cells numbering around 190 million yielded more than 100 million unique TCR beta sequences in an earlier analysis.

With respect to this clone: Antigen unknown.

The CDR3 consists of 15 residues. Per germline, CDR1 SEHNR and CDR2 FQNEAQ (reference sequence). V lost 2 bases and J 4 bases, leaving 11 bases between the germline ends. In the PCR, 60 Vbeta and 13 Jbeta primers were used. Sequencing was performed with immunoSEQ multiplex PCR; in TCRdb, only in-frame clones are kept and a portion is missing. Recorded for this sample: 65,000 to 80,000 clones. Findings of the study overall: Highly shared sequence variants in one cluster were likely a sequencing artifact. As immune exposure information, only CMV serostatus was available. Most TCR sequences were seen very rarely across donors, but some public TCRs occurred in many.

This clonotype originated in a female donor in good health and CMV-seropositive. V usage is TRBV7-9 and J usage is TRBJ2-2; D perhaps matches TRBD2 (6 bases). Sequenced material: PBMCs. CDR3 amino acids: CASSLRAGTTGELFF. In DNA form, the CDR3 reads TGTGCCAGCAGCTTAAGGGCGGGGACCACCGGGGAGCTGTTTTTT.